This T cell receptor (beta chain) was sequenced in a study of blood T cells in healthy people across ages. With a J-beta primer mix and a sample-barcoded 5' primer, a second PCR ran about 6 to 11 cycles. A single record per CDR3 protein comes from TCRdb applying MiXCR to the 5' RACE reads. The sample has about 1.8 million distinct CDR3 sequences, just under 50% seen once. The V and J ends lost 3 bases and 6 bases respectively, with 18 bases between them. This CDR3 is built from 15 residues. Germline lookup yields CDR1 SGDLS and CDR2 YYNGEE. What was sequenced was blood. This receptor was obtained from a woman in her 40s in good health. This rearrangement joins TRBV9 to TRBJ1-2; no clear D. The CDR3 here is CASSAHALTGDGYTF. The CDR3 coding sequence is TGTGCCAGCAGCGCCCACGCCCTGACTGGAGATGGCTACACCTTC.